The entry that follows covers one TCR beta chain sequence. This specimen belongs to a study of blood T cell repertoires in COVID-19. At the level of the study: Sample material is recorded as cDNA or gDNA derived from T cells, B-cell-depleted T cells, or PBMCs.

The germline V gene encodes CDR1 LNHDA and CDR2 SQIVND (reference sequence). The germline V and J ends were trimmed by 4 bases and 2 bases, with 16 bases remaining between them. The CDR3 is 16 amino acids. Authors' methods: Amplification of reference gene primers was used by the study to estimate nucleated cell counts. Some clones are missing from TCRdb's copy, which holds only in-frame ones; the method was immunoSEQ multiplex PCR. From that table come the V and J calls and clone size; the DNA was used to work out D and trimming. In the table there are fewer than 200,000 clones, around 90% of which are singletons.

The clonotype originates from a man between 45 and 60 years old with acute or convalescent COVID-19. The chain combines TRBV19 with TRBJ2-3; D perhaps matches TRBD2 (7 bases). Material for sequencing was peripheral blood. The CDR3 is CASSNRGGVSTDTQYF. The CDR3 DNA follows: TGTGCCAGTAGTAATAGAGGGGGGGTGTCCACAGATACGCAGTATTTT.